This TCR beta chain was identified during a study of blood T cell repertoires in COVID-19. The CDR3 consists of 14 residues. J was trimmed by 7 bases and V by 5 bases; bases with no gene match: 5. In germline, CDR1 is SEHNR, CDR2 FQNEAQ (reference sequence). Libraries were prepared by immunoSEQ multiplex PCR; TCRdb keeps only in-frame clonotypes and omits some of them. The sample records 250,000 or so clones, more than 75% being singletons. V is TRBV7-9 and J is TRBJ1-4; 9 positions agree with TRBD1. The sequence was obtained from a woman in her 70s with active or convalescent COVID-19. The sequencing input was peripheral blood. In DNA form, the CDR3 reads TGTGCCAGCAGCCTTGGACAGGGGATTGAAAAACTGTTTTTT. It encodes CASSLGQGIEKLFF.